The entry below describes one T cell receptor beta chain. Its antigen is undetermined. This record belongs to a study of regulatory T cells in long-lasting Graves disease. On the study more broadly: It was over 5 years of antithyroid drugs, with positive TSH receptor antibodies, that meant persistent Graves' disease. Study-level points and caveats: Those with persistent disease had in common more public clonotypes (around 2,500) than new patients (roughly 930).

The time point: persistent/refractory GD, antithyroid drugs over 5 years with positive TRAb. PBMCs were the source of the RNA used for TCR sequencing. Germline-derived CDR1 and CDR2 are DFQATT and SNEGSKA (reference sequence). This CDR3 is 12 amino acids long. The germline V and J ends were trimmed by 7 bases and 5 bases, with 14 bases remaining between them. iRepertoire HTBI primers and Arm-PCR of CDR3 regions built TCR beta libraries. In TCRdb, the multiplex PCR reads were re-called with MiXCR into one record per CDR3 protein. Here the sample spans about 290,000 distinct CDR3 sequences, roughly a fifth being singletons.

The sample consisted of peripheral blood mononuclear cells (PBMCs), taken when the disease was refractory, from a patient treated with antithyroid drugs. The TCR comes from a female donor with Graves disease. This chain joins TRBV20-1 and TRBJ1-2; D unclear. The CDR3 spells CSGAPLEYGYTF. The CDR3 DNA reads as TGCAGTGGGGCACCACTGGAGTATGGCTACACCTTC.